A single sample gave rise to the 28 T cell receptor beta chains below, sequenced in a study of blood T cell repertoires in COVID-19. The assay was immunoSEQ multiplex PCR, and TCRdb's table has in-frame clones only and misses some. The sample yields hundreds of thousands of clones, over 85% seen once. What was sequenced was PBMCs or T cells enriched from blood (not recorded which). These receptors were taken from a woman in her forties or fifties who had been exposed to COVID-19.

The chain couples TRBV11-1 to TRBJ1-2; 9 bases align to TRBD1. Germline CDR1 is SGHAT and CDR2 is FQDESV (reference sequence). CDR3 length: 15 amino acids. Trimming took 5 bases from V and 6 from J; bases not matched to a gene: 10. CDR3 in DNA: TGTGCCAGCAGCCGAAAACAGGGGGCTTTCGATGGCTACACCTTC. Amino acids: CASSRKQGAFDGYTF.

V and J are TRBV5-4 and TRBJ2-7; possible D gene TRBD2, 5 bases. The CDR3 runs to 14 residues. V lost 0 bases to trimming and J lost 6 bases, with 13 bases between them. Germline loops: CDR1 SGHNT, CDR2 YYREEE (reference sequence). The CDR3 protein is CASSLVRGGGEQYF. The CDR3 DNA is TGTGCCAGCAGCTTGGTCCGGGGTGGTGGCGAGCAGTACTTC.

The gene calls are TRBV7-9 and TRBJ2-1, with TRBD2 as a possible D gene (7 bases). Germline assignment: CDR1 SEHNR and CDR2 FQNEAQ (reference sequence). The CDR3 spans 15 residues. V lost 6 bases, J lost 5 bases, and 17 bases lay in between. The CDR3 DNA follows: TGTGCCAGCAGTTTTCGGGGGGCCGTTAACAATGAGCAGTTCTTC. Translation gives CASSFRGAVNNEQFF.

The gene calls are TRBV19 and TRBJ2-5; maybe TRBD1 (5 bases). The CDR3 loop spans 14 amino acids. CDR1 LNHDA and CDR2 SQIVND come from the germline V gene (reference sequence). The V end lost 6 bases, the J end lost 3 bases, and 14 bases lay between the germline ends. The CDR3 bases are TGTGCCAGTAGCAGGGTCGAGTGGAAAGAGACCCAGTACTTC. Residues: CASSRVEWKETQYF.

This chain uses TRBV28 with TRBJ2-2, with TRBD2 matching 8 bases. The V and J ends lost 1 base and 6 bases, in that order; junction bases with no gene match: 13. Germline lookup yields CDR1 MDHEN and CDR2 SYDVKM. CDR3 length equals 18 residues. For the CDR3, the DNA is TGTGCCAGCAGTTTATTGCGGGGGGACACGTCCTTCGCCGGGGAGCTGTTTTTT. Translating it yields CASSLLRGDTSFAGELFF.

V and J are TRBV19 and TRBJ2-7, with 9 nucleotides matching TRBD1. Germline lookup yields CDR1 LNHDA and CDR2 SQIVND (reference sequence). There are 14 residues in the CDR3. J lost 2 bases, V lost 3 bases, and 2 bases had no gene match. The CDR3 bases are TGTGCCAGTAGTATCGGGACAGGGACCTACGAGCAGTACTTC. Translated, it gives CASSIGTGTYEQYF.

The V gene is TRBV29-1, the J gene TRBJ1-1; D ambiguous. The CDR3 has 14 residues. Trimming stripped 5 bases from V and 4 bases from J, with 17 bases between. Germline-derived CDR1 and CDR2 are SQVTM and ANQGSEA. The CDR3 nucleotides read TGCAGCGTTCGGGAGGGAGGGTTGAGCACTGAAGCTTTCTTT. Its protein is CSVREGGLSTEAFF.

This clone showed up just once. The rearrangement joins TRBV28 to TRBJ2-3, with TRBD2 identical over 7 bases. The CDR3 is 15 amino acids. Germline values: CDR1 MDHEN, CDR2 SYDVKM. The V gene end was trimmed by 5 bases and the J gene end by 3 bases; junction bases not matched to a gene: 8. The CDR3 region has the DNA TGTGCCAGCAGTCCCTCCGCGGGGGAAACAGATACGCAGTATTTT. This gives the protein CASSPSAGETDTQYF.

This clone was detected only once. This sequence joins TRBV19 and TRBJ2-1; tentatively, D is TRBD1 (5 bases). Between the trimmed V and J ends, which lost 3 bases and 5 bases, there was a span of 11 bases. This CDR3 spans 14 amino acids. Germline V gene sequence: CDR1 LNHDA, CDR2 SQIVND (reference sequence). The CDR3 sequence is CASSIGAANNEQFF. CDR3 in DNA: TGTGCCAGTAGTATTGGGGCAGCCAACAATGAGCAGTTCTTC. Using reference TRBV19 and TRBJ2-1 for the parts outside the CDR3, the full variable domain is DGGITQSPKYLFRKEGQNVTLSCEQNLNHDAMYWYRQDPGQGLRLIYYSQIVNDFQKGDIAEGYSVSREKKESFPLTVTSAQKNPTAFYLCASSIGAANNEQFFGPGTRLTVL.

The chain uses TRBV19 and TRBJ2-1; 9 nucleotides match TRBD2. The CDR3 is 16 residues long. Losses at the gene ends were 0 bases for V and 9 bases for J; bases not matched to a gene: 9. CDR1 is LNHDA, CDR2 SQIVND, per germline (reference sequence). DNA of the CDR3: TGTGCCAGTAGTATAGAGGGCGGGGGGGCCTATTCTGAGCAGTTCTTC. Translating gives CASSIEGGGAYSEQFF. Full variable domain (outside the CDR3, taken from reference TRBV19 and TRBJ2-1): DGGITQSPKYLFRKEGQNVTLSCEQNLNHDAMYWYRQDPGQGLRLIYYSQIVNDFQKGDIAEGYSVSREKKESFPLTVTSAQKNPTAFYLCASSIEGGGAYSEQFFGPGTRLTVL.

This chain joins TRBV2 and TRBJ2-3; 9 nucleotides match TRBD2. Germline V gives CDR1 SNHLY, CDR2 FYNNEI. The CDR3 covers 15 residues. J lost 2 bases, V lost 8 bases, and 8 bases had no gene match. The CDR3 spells CASLAGATDTDTQYF. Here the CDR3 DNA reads TGTGCCAGCTTAGCGGGGGCCACCGACACAGATACGCAGTATTTT.

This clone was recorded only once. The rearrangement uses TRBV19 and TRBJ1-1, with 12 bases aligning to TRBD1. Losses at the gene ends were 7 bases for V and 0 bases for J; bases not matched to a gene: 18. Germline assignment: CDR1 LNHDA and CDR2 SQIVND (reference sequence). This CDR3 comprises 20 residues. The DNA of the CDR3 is TGTGCCAGTACCCTATCGGGACAGGGGGCGGGTGTCTACTTGAACACTGAAGCTTTCTTT. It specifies CASTLSGQGAGVYLNTEAFF.

CDR3 loop: CASSSTPGLAGGGGELFF. The CDR3 DNA follows: TGTGCCAGCAGCTCCACGCCGGGACTAGCAGGTGGGGGCGGGGAGCTGTTTTTT. This chain links TRBV5-6 with TRBJ2-2; TRBD2 agrees at 9 bases. The J segment lost 7 bases and the V segment lost 3 bases, leaving 16 bases of the junction unmatched. Germline CDR1 reads SGHDT; CDR2 reads YYEEEE. The CDR3 extends over 18 amino acids.

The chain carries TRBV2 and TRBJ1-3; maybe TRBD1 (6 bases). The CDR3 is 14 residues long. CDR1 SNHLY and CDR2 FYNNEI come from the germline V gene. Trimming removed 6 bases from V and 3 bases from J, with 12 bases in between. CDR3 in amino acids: CASRTGSHGNTIYF. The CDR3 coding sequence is TGTGCCAGCAGGACAGGATCGCATGGAAACACCATATATTTT.

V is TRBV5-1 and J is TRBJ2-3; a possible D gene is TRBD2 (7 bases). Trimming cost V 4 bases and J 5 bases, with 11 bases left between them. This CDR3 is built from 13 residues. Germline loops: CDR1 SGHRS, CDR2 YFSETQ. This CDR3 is CASSPGGRDTQYF. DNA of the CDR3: TGCGCCAGCAGCCCGGGGGGCCGAGATACGCAGTATTTT.

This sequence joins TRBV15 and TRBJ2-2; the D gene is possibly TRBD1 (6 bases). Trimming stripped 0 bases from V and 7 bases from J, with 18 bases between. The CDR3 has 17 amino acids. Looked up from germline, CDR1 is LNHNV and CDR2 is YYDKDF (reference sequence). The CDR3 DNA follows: TGTGCCACCAGCAGAGATGTCAGGGGCGAAGGTCTCGGGGAGCTGTTTTTT. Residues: CATSRDVRGEGLGELFF.

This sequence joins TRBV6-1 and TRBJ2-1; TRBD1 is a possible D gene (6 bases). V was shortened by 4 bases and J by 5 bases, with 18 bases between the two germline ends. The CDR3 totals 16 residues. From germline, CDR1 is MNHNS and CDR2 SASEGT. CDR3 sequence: CASSGFSRTVNNEQFF. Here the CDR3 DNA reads TGTGCCAGCAGTGGGTTCTCTAGGACAGTTAACAATGAGCAGTTCTTC.

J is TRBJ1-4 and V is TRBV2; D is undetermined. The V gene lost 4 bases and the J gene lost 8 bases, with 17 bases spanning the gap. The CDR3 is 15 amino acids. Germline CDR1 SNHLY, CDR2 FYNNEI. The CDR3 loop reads CASSGREQVGEKLFF. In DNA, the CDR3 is TGTGCCAGCAGTGGGAGGGAGCAAGTTGGGGAAAAACTGTTTTTT.

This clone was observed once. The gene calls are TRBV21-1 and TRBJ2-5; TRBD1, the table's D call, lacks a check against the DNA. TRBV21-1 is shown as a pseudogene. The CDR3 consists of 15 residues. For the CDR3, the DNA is TGTGCCAGCAGCAAATTTGGCAGGGCCCAAGAGACCCAGTACTTC. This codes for CASSKFGRAQETQYF.

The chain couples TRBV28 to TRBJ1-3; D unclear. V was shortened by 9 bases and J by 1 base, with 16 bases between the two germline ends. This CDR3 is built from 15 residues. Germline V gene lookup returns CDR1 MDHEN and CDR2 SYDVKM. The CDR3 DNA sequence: TGTGCCAGTACCCGGGATCTAGTTTCTGGAAACACCATATATTTT. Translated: CASTRDLVSGNTIYF.

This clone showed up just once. CDR3 sequence: CASSLKQGYEQYF. The CDR3 DNA reads as TGTGCCAGCAGCTTAAAACAGGGTTACGAGCAGTACTTC. The rearrangement joins TRBV7-6 to TRBJ2-7, with a tentative D call TRBD1 (6 bases). The CDR3 consists of 13 residues. Germline CDR1 is SGHVS and CDR2 is FNYEAQ. The V end lost 2 bases, the J end lost 4 bases, and 9 bases lay between the germline ends.

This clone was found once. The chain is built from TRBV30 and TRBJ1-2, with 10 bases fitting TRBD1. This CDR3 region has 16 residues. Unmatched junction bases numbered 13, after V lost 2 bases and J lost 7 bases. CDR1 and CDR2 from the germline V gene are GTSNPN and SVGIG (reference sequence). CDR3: CAWSIPGQGWLRGYTF. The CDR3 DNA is TGTGCCTGGAGTATACCGGGACAGGGGTGGTTGCGTGGCTACACCTTC.

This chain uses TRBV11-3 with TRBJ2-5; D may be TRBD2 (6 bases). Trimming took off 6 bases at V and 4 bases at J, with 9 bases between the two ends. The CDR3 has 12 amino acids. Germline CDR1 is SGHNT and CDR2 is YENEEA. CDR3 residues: CASSSGVETQYF. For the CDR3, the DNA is TGTGCCAGCAGTTCGGGGGTAGAGACCCAGTACTTC.

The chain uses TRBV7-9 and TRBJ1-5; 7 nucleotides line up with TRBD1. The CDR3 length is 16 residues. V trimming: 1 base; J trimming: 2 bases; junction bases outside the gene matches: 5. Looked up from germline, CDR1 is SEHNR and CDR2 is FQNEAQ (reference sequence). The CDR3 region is CASSLGGTDGNQPQHF. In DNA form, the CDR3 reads TGTGCCAGCAGCTTAGGTGGGACAGACGGCAATCAGCCCCAGCATTTT. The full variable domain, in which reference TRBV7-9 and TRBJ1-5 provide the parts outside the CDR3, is DTGVSQNPRHKITKRGQNVTFRCDPISEHNRLYWYRQTLGQGPEFLTYFQNEAQLEKSRLLSDRFSAERPKGSFSTLEIQRTEQGDSAMYLCASSLGGTDGNQPQHFGDGTRLSIL.

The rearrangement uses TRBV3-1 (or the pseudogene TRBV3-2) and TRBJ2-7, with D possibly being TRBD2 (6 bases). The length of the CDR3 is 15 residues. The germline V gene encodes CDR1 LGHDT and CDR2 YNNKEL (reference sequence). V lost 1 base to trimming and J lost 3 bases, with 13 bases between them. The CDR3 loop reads CASSQGGVGLYEQYF. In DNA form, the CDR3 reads TGTGCCAGCAGCCAAGGCGGGGTGGGGCTCTACGAGCAGTACTTC.

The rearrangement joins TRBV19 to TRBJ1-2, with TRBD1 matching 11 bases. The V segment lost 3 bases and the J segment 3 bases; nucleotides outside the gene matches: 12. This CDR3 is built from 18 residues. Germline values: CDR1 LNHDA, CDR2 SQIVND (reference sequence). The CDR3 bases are TGTGCCAGTAGTATCAAGGGACAGGGGGACAATAAAGACTATGGCTACACCTTC. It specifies CASSIKGQGDNKDYGYTF.

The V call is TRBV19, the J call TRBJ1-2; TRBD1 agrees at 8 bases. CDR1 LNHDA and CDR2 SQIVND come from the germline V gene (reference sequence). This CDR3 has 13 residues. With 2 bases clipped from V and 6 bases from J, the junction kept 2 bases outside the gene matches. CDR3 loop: CASSIKTGDGYTF. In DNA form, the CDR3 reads TGTGCCAGTAGTATAAAGACAGGGGATGGCTACACCTTC.

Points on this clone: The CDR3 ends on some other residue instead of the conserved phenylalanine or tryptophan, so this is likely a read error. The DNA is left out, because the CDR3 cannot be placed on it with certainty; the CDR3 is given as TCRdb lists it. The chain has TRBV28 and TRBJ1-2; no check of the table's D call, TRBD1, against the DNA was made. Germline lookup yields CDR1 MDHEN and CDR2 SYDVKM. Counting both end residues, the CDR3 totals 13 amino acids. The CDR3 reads CASSLFFGTPLAI.